This T cell receptor (beta chain) was captured in a study of T cells in Graves' hyperthyroidism and ophthalmopathy. TCR beta CDR3 regions were amplified from RNA transcripts. When the TCR CDR3 underwent first-round RT-PCR, the HTBI primer set was used. TCRdb fed the multiplex PCR reads into MiXCR, producing one record per CDR3 protein. The sample carries under 400,000 distinct CDR3 sequences, around a sixth recorded once. This CDR3 is built from 15 residues. With V trimmed by 4 bases and J by 4 bases, 9 bases remained unmatched. The germline V gene has CDR1 MNHEY and CDR2 SVGAGI. The sample taken for sequencing was blood. This clonotype was obtained from a woman between 40 and 50 years old with Graves' ophthalmopathy. The chain joins TRBV6-5 to TRBJ1-2, with TRBD1 identical over 7 bases. CDR3 residues: CASSFPGTASYGYTF. The CDR3 nucleotides are TGTGCCAGCAGTTTCCCCGGGACAGCGTCCTATGGCTACACCTTC.